This T cell receptor beta chain was documented in a study of blood T cell repertoires in COVID-19. This CDR3 contains 14 residues. Germline V gene data show CDR1 as MNHNS and CDR2 as SASEGT. As concerns this clone: Relative to the germline gene, one junction end is altered; a read error may explain this.

Some clones are missing from TCRdb's copy, which holds only in-frame ones; the method was immunoSEQ multiplex PCR. Here the sample spans about 120,000 clones, 82% being singletons. Sample: peripheral blood. J is TRBJ2-5 and V is TRBV6-1, with TRBD2 matching 9 bases. The sequence was collected from a woman aged 70 to 79 with acute or convalescent COVID-19. The CDR3 DNA sequence: TGTGCCAGCCGTGAGCGGGGGGCCGGGGAGACCCAGTACTTC. Its translation: CASRERGAGETQYF.